The 24 T cell receptor beta chains listed next were all sequenced from one sample in a study of control samples from healthy donors and cancer patients. TCRdb's copy holds only in-frame clones and misses some; the assay was immunoSEQ multiplex PCR. The sample has some 130,000 clones, about 93% seen once; the top ten hold more than 2%. The sequencing sample was made of blood. These receptors originate from a young man in good health.

This chain uses TRBV9 with TRBJ1-3; D may be TRBD1 (5 bases). CDR1 and CDR2 from the germline V gene are SGDLS and YYNGEE. V lost 0 bases to trimming and J lost 0 bases, with 16 bases between them. The CDR3 runs 18 residues. The DNA of the CDR3 is TGTGCCAGCAGCGTAGGATTTGGGGTAGGGGTCTCTGGAAACACCATATATTTT. It is translated as CASSVGFGVGVSGNTIYF.

The gene calls are TRBV2 and TRBJ1-4; D unresolved. This CDR3 has 14 residues. Germline V gene data show CDR1 as SNHLY and CDR2 as FYNNEI. Trimming took off 4 bases at V and 8 bases at J, with 14 bases between the two ends. The CDR3, as DNA: TGTGCCAGCAGTGGGACTTTTCTCCGGGAAAAACTGTTTTTT. As protein: CASSGTFLREKLFF. The variable domain in full, completed from reference TRBV2 and TRBJ1-4, reads EPEVTQTPSHQVTQMGQEVILRCVPISNHLYFYWYRQILGQKVEFLVSFYNNEISEKSEIFDDQFSVERPDGSNFTLKIRSTKLEDSAMYFCASSGTFLREKLFFGSGTQLSVL.

The chain links TRBV6-1 to TRBJ1-1; D uncertain. The V end was cut by 3 bases, the J end by 8 bases, with 10 bases between. CDR1 is MNHNS and CDR2 is SASEGT in the germline V gene. There are 12 residues in the CDR3. This CDR3 reads CASSDVRREAFF. CDR3 nucleotide sequence: TGTGCCAGCAGTGACGTTAGAAGGGAAGCTTTCTTT.

The gene calls are TRBV30 and TRBJ2-5; D is uncertain. CDR3 length: 14 amino acids. Germline-derived CDR1 and CDR2 are GTSNPN and SVGIG (reference sequence). V was trimmed by 4 bases and J by 2 bases, leaving 14 bases between them. CDR3 residues: CAWKEETLQETQYF. For the CDR3, the DNA is TGTGCCTGGAAAGAGGAGACACTACAAGAGACCCAGTACTTC.

The gene calls are TRBV2 and TRBJ1-5, with D perhaps TRBD1 (5 bases). CDR1 is SNHLY and CDR2 is FYNNEI in the germline V gene. CDR3 length: 14 residues. V was pared by 3 bases and J by 3 bases, with 9 bases between. This chain's CDR3 is CASSDPGHNQPQHF. The CDR3 nucleotides are TGTGCCAGCAGTGATCCAGGACACAATCAGCCCCAGCATTTT.

CDR3 DNA sequence: TGTGCCAGCTCGGACGCTCGGGGGGCGCATGGTCAGCCCCAGCATTTT. This gives the protein CASSDARGAHGQPQHF. The V call is TRBV18, the J call TRBJ1-5; tentatively, D is TRBD1 (6 bases). This CDR3 contains 16 residues. Germline CDR1 is KGHSH and CDR2 is LQKENI. Trimming took off 6 bases at V and 6 bases at J, with 21 bases between the two ends.

This clone was seen only once. The CDR3 loop reads CASSPGRGARAEAFF. The CDR3 region has the DNA TGTGCCAGCTCACCCGGGCGAGGGGCTAGGGCTGAAGCTTTCTTT. J is TRBJ1-1 and V is TRBV18; D perhaps matches TRBD1 (5 bases). CDR1 is KGHSH, CDR2 LQKENI, per germline. V was clipped by 3 bases and J by 6 bases, with 17 bases between them. CDR3 size: 15 residues.

The rearrangement uses TRBV2 and TRBJ1-5; 9 bases align to TRBD1. CDR1 and CDR2 (germline): SNHLY, FYNNEI. The CDR3 length is 13 residues. V lost 11 bases and J lost 0; bases outside the gene matches: 2. The CDR3 sequence: CAGGQGSNQPQHF. The CDR3, as DNA: TGTGCCGGGGGACAGGGTAGCAATCAGCCCCAGCATTTT. Looking up the rest from reference TRBV2 and TRBJ1-5 gives the full variable domain: EPEVTQTPSHQVTQMGQEVILRCVPISNHLYFYWYRQILGQKVEFLVSFYNNEISEKSEIFDDQFSVERPDGSNFTLKIRSTKLEDSAMYFCAGGQGSNQPQHFGDGTRLSIL.

This chain's CDR3 is CATSRDENKEKLFF. CDR3 in DNA: TGTGCCACCAGCAGAGATGAGAATAAGGAAAAACTGTTTTTT. This chain joins TRBV15 and TRBJ1-4; D remains ambiguous. Trimming pared 0 bases from V and 8 bases from J, leaving 10 bases between. Germline lookup yields CDR1 LNHNV and CDR2 YYDKDF (reference sequence). CDR3 length: 14 amino acids.

This chain links TRBV6-4 with TRBJ2-7, with D unclear. Germline-derived CDR1 and CDR2 are MRHNA and SNTAGT. The CDR3 is made up of 13 amino acids. Between the trimmed V and J ends, which lost 4 bases and 2 bases, there was a span of 9 bases. CDR3 sequence (DNA): TGTGCCAGCAGTGGGGGAAGGCCCTACGAGCAGTACGTC. Translation gives CASSGGRPYEQYV.

The chain couples TRBV10-3 to TRBJ2-2; 8 bases fit TRBD2. Unmatched junction bases numbered 6, after V lost 6 bases and J lost 3 bases. The CDR3 runs 15 residues. Germline CDR1 is ENHRY and CDR2 is SYGVKD. For the CDR3, the DNA is TGTGCCATCAGCCAGGGACTAGTAGACACCGGGGAGCTGTTTTTT. This codes for CAISQGLVDTGELFF.

V gene TRBV12-3 or TRBV12-4 combines with J gene TRBJ2-3, with unresolved D. The V gene lost 3 bases and the J gene lost 2 bases, with 6 bases spanning the gap. This CDR3 is built from 13 residues. The CDR3 coding sequence is TGTGCCAGCAGTTTTGTATACACAGATACGCAGTATTTT. Translating it yields CASSFVYTDTQYF.

This clone was detected once. The V gene is TRBV19, the J gene TRBJ1-4, with D perhaps matching TRBD1 (5 bases). In germline, CDR1 is LNHDA, CDR2 SQIVND (reference sequence). Between the trimmed V and J ends, which lost 3 bases and 8 bases, there was a span of 16 bases. There are 15 residues in the CDR3. CDR3 DNA sequence: TGTGCCAGTAGTATGGCCGGGGCCAGTTACGAAAAACTGTTTTTT. This sequence encodes CASSMAGASYEKLFF.

This chain links TRBV24-1 with TRBJ2-2; no firm D call. The CDR3 spans 15 residues. V lost 0 bases and J lost 3, with 7 bases in between. Germline loops: CDR1 KGHDR, CDR2 SFDVKD. The CDR3 spells CATSDLYSDTGELFF. The CDR3, as DNA: TGTGCCACCAGTGATTTGTACAGCGACACCGGGGAGCTGTTTTTT.

The rearrangement joins TRBV27 to TRBJ1-1, with D possibly matching TRBD1 (5 bases). The CDR3 loop spans 13 amino acids. Germline values: CDR1 MNHEY, CDR2 SMNVEV (reference sequence). V lost 3 bases and J lost 7, with 12 bases in between. The CDR3 spells CASSLGEESEAFF. CDR3 in DNA: TGTGCCAGCAGTTTGGGGGAGGAGAGTGAAGCTTTCTTT.

This sequence joins TRBV29-1 and TRBJ1-4; D unclear. Germline V gene lookup returns CDR1 SQVTM and CDR2 ANQGSEA. V was clipped by 5 bases and J by 5 bases, with 12 bases between them. The CDR3 has 13 amino acids. The CDR3: CSVIRVGNEKLFF. In DNA form, the CDR3 reads TGCAGCGTTATCCGGGTGGGAAATGAAAAACTGTTTTTT. Together with reference TRBV29-1 and TRBJ1-4, the CDR3 gives the full variable domain: SAVISQKPSRDICQRGTSLTIQCQVDSQVTMMFWYRQQPGQSLTLIATANQGSEATYESGFVIDKFPISRPNLTFSTLTVSNMSPEDSSIYLCSVIRVGNEKLFFGSGTQLSVL.

The chain has TRBV24-1 and TRBJ2-3; no clear D gene. Trimming pared 5 bases from V and 4 bases from J, leaving 9 bases between. The germline V gene encodes CDR1 KGHDR and CDR2 SFDVKD. This CDR3 region has 13 residues. The CDR3 spells CATSAPKPDTQYF. CDR3 coding DNA: TGTGCCACCAGTGCTCCAAAACCAGATACGCAGTATTTT.

This chain connects TRBV4-1 to TRBJ1-2; D gene unclear. With 4 bases removed from V and 4 bases from J, the gap between germline ends came to 28 bases. The germline V gene has CDR1 MGHRA and CDR2 YSYEKL. This CDR3 is 19 amino acids long. The CDR3 DNA reads TGCGCCAGCAGCCTCAACCCTCCAGCTTTTGATAGAACGGCCTATGGCTACACCTTC. Translated, it gives CASSLNPPAFDRTAYGYTF.

As to this clone: This same CDR3 is encoded by further DNA sequences in the sample. The chain combines TRBV9 with TRBJ1-2; D unclear. Germline-derived CDR1 and CDR2 are SGDLS and YYNGEE. Trimming stripped 0 bases from V and 5 bases from J, with 5 bases between. The length of the CDR3 is 12 residues. The CDR3 DNA follows: TGTGCCAGCAGCGTAGGGGGTTATGGCTACACCTTC. This translates into CASSVGGYGYTF.

V gene TRBV6-5 combines with J gene TRBJ2-7; D ambiguous. The CDR3 consists of 12 residues. Germline V gene data show CDR1 as MNHEY and CDR2 as SVGAGI. Trimming shortened V by 6 bases and J by 1 base, and 7 bases separated the two germline ends. CDR3 sequence (DNA): TGTGCCAGCAGAGCCCCTTCCTACGAGCAGTACTTC. Translation gives CASRAPSYEQYF.

The chain combines TRBV6-5 with TRBJ1-3; D unclear. The CDR3 is 15 residues long. Germline assignment: CDR1 MNHEY and CDR2 SVGAGI. V lost 5 bases to trimming and J lost 0 bases, with 11 bases between them. Written as DNA, the CDR3 is TGTGCCAGCAGTACCTTGGGAACCTCTGGAAACACCATATATTTT. Translated: CASSTLGTSGNTIYF.

The V and J genes are TRBV5-1 and TRBJ1-6, with 9 bases aligning to TRBD1. This CDR3 contains 15 residues. In germline, CDR1 is SGHRS, CDR2 YFSETQ. Trimming at V came to 6 bases and at J to 5 bases, leaving 6 bases not matched to a gene. CDR3 region: CASMTGGGHNSPLHF. For the CDR3, the DNA is TGCGCCAGCATGACAGGGGGTGGCCATAATTCACCCCTCCACTTT.

This clone was found once. This chain uses TRBV20-1 with TRBJ1-6, with D uncertain. V lost 3 bases, J lost 6 bases, and 6 bases lay in between. The germline V gene encodes CDR1 DFQATT and CDR2 SNEGSKA (reference sequence). This CDR3 region has 12 residues. This CDR3 is CSASRSNSPLHF. The CDR3 DNA reads TGCAGTGCTAGTCGTTCTAATTCACCCCTCCACTTT.

The genes are TRBV24-1 and TRBJ2-5; no firm D call. The CDR3 loop spans 18 amino acids. In germline, CDR1 is KGHDR, CDR2 SFDVKD. Trimming cost V 0 bases and J 1 base, with 17 bases left between them. CDR3 loop: CATSDLRIRYTSQETQYF. CDR3 in DNA: TGTGCCACCAGTGATTTGCGGATAAGGTACACCTCCCAAGAGACCCAGTACTTC.